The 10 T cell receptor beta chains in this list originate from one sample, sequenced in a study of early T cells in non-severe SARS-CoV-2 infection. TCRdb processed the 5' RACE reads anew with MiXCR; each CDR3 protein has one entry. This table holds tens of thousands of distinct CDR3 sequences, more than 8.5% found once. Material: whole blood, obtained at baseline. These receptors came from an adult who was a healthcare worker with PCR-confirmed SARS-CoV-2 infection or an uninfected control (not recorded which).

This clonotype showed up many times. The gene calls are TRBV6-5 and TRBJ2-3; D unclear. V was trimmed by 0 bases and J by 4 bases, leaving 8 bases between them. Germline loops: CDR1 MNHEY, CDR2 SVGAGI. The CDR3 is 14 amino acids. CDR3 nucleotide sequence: TGTGCCAGCAGTTACTCCGGCACCGCAGATACGCAGTATTTT. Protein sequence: CASSYSGTADTQYF.

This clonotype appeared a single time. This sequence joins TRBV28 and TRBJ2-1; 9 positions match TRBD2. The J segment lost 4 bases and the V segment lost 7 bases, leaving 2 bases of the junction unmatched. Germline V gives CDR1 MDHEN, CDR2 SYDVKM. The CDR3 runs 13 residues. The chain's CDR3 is CASTSGNYNEQFF. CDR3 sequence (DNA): TGTGCCAGCACTAGCGGGAATTACAATGAGCAGTTCTTC.

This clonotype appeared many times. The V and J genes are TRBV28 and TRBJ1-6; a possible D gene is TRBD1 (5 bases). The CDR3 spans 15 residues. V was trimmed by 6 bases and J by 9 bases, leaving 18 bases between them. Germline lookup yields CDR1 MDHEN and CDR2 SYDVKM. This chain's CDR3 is CASRPSGGELSPLHF. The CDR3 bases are TGTGCCAGCAGGCCTTCGGGGGGGGAGCTTTCACCCCTCCACTTT.

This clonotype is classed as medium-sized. CDR3 region: CASSQEGQGGNEQFF. The CDR3 nucleotides are TGTGCCAGCAGCCAAGAAGGTCAAGGGGGCAATGAGCAGTTCTTC. This chain joins TRBV14 and TRBJ2-1; perhaps TRBD1 as D (6 bases). Trimming left V 0 bases short and J 6 bases short, with 12 bases between. The CDR3 length is 15 residues. Germline values: CDR1 SGHDN, CDR2 FVKESK.

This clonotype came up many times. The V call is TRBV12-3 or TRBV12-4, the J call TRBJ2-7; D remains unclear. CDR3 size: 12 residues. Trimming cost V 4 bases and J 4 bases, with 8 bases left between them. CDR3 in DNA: TGTGCCAGCAGTTCGAATTCGTACGAGCAGTACTTC. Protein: CASSSNSYEQYF.

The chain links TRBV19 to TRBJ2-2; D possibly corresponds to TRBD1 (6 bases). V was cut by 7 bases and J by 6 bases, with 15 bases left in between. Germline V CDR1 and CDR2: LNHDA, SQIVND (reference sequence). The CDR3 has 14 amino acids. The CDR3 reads CASIRSQGAGELFF. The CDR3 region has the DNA TGTGCCAGTATTCGATCACAGGGCGCCGGGGAGCTGTTTTTT.

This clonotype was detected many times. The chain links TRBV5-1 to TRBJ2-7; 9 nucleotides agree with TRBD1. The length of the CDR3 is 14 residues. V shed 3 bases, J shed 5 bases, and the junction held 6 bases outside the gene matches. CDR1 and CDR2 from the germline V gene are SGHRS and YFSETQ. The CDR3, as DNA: TGCGCCAGCAGCTCCTACGGGACAGGGAACGAGCAGTACTTC. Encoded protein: CASSSYGTGNEQYF.

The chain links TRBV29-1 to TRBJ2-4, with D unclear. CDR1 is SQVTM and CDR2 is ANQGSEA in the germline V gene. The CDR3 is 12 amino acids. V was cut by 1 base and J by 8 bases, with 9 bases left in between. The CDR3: CSVEVDRDIQYF. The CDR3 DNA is TGCAGCGTTGAAGTAGACCGGGACATTCAGTACTTC.

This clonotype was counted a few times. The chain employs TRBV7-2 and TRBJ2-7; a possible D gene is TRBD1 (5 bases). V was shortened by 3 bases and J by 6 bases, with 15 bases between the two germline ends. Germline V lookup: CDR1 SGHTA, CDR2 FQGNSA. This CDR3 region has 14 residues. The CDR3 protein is CASSFNGAASEQYF. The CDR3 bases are TGTGCCAGCAGCTTCAATGGGGCCGCGTCCGAGCAGTACTTC. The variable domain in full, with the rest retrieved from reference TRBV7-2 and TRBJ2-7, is GAGVSQSPSNKVTEKGKDVELRCDPISGHTALYWYRQSLGQGLEFLIYFQGNSAPDKSGLPSDRFSAERTGGSVSTLTIQRTQQEDSAVYLCASSFNGAASEQYFGPGTRLTVT.

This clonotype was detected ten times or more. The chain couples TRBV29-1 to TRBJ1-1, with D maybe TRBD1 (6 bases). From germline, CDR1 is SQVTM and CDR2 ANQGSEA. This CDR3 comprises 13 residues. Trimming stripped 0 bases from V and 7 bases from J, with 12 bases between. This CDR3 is CSVEDTGGREAFF. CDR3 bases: TGCAGCGTTGAAGATACCGGGGGCCGTGAAGCTTTCTTT.